This record looks at one T cell receptor (beta chain) sequence and its context. CDR1 and CDR2 (germline): SGHKS, YYEKEE (reference sequence). The CDR3 is 14 amino acids. The ends were cut back, 4 bases at V and 4 bases at J, with 11 bases in the middle. The repertoire was sequenced with immunoSEQ multiplex PCR; TCRdb's copy has only in-frame clones and lacks some. The sample records approximately 56,000 clones, about 81% being singletons. This record comes from a study of OX40 agonist ivuxolimab in advanced cancers. Study in general: The dose-escalation cohort had hepatocellular carcinoma, melanoma, renal cell or head and neck cancer.

The input for sequencing was CD4+ or CD8+ T cells sorted from blood, taken in a trial of the OX40 agonist ivuxolimab. This rearrangement joins TRBV5-5 to TRBJ1-4; D unresolved. The receptor was isolated from an adult with an advanced solid tumor such as melanoma, head and neck, liver or kidney cancer. The DNA of the CDR3 is TGTGCCAGCAGCCCCGGCGCTCTTAATGAAAAACTGTTTTTT. Translated: CASSPGALNEKLFF. The variable domain in full, with the rest retrieved from reference TRBV5-5 and TRBJ1-4, is DAGVTQSPTHLIKTRGQQVTLRCSPISGHKSVSWYQQVLGQGPQFIFQYYEKEERGRGNFPDRFSARQFPNYSSELNVNALLLGDSALYLCASSPGALNEKLFFGSGTQLSVL.